The 18 T cell receptor beta chains below were found in one sample sequenced in a study of T cell changes during pregnancy in multiple sclerosis. Using immunoSEQ multiplex PCR, the repertoire was profiled, and TCRdb retains in-frame clones only, with some absent. Among roughly 30,000 clones, about 93% were seen once, and the ten largest hold 0.35% to 0.5%. The material was CD4+ T cells from peripheral blood mononuclear cells, obtained in the second trimester of pregnancy. These TCRs come from a female donor with multiple sclerosis, enrolled in a pregnancy study.

The V gene is TRBV28, the J gene TRBJ2-5; 10 bases align to TRBD1. This CDR3 region has 13 residues. J lost 4 bases, V lost 8 bases, and 4 bases had no gene match. Germline V gene data show CDR1 as MDHEN and CDR2 as SYDVKM. The CDR3 spells CASRDRGPETQYF. The CDR3 DNA follows: TGTGCCAGCCGGGACAGGGGCCCAGAGACCCAGTACTTC.

The V gene is TRBV5-6, the J gene TRBJ2-3; 8 nucleotides match TRBD1. Unmatched junction bases numbered 2, after V lost 0 bases and J lost 2 bases. The CDR3 has 15 residues. Germline assignment: CDR1 SGHDT and CDR2 YYEEEE. CDR3 amino acids: CASSLGQGYTDTQYF. CDR3 nucleotide sequence: TGTGCCAGCAGCTTGGGACAGGGGTACACAGATACGCAGTATTTT.

The chain couples TRBV5-1 to TRBJ2-7; tentative D call: TRBD2 (7 bases). The germline V gene has CDR1 SGHRS and CDR2 YFSETQ. Trimming shortened V by 6 bases and J by 3 bases, and 16 bases separated the two germline ends. The CDR3 spans 14 residues. CDR3 sequence reads: CASNRAGVSYEQYF. The CDR3, as DNA: TGCGCCAGCAACAGGGCGGGGGTAAGCTACGAGCAGTACTTC.

This chain links TRBV19 with TRBJ2-7; 10 nucleotides align to TRBD2. The CDR3 length is 16 residues. Unmatched junction bases numbered 9, after V lost 5 bases and J lost 2 bases. The germline V gene encodes CDR1 LNHDA and CDR2 SQIVND (reference sequence). CDR3 coding DNA: TGTGCCAGTAGTGCAGAGGGGCTAGCGGGAGCCTACGAGCAGTACTTC. Translated: CASSAEGLAGAYEQYF.

This chain links TRBV4-1 with TRBJ1-3; TRBD1 might be the D (5 bases). CDR1 and CDR2 (germline): MGHRA, YSYEKL. This CDR3 has 15 amino acids. The V gene lost 6 bases and the J gene lost 2 bases, with 14 bases spanning the gap. CDR3 sequence: CASSAGRAPGNTIYF. The CDR3 DNA reads as TGCGCCAGCAGTGCGGGACGAGCTCCTGGAAACACCATATATTTT.

This clone showed up just a few times. This chain links TRBV7-8 with TRBJ2-7; D gene ambiguous. This CDR3 has 13 residues. V lost 1 base, J lost 2 bases, and 6 bases lay in between. CDR1 is SGHVS and CDR2 is FQNEAQ in the germline V gene. In DNA, the CDR3 is TGTGCCAGCAGCTTAGGCTCTACCTACGAGCAGTACTTC. This sequence encodes CASSLGSTYEQYF. Variable domain in full (rest from reference TRBV7-8 and TRBJ2-7): GAGVSQSPRYKVAKRGQDVALRCDPISGHVSLFWYQQALGQGPEFLTYFQNEAQLDKSGLPSDRFFAERPEGSVSTLKIQRTQQEDSAVYLCASSLGSTYEQYFGPGTRLTVT.

This chain joins TRBV11-2 and TRBJ1-3, with 11 bases that match TRBD1. CDR1 and CDR2 from the germline V gene are SGHAT and FQNNGV. J gave up 0 bases and V 6 bases, and 7 bases lay outside the gene matches. The CDR3 is 17 residues long. In DNA form, the CDR3 reads TGTGCCAGCAGTTTGGACAGGGGGCGACCCTCTGGAAACACCATATATTTT. It specifies CASSLDRGRPSGNTIYF.

The chain employs TRBV11-2 and TRBJ1-1; the D gene is possibly TRBD1 (6 bases). V was shortened by 2 bases and J by 4 bases, with 8 bases between the two germline ends. CDR1 and CDR2 from the germline V gene are SGHAT and FQNNGV. The CDR3 consists of 13 residues. This chain's CDR3 is CASSLQGSTEAFF. The CDR3 nucleotides are TGTGCCAGCAGCTTACAGGGGAGCACTGAAGCTTTCTTT. The full variable domain, its missing parts supplied by reference TRBV11-2 and TRBJ1-1, is EAGVAQSPRYKIIEKRQSVAFWCNPISGHATLYWYQQILGQGPKLLIQFQNNGVVDDSQLPKDRFSAERLKGVDSTLKIQPAKLEDSAVYLCASSLQGSTEAFFGQGTRLTVV.

The J gene is TRBJ1-1, the V gene TRBV6-5; 11 positions agree with TRBD1. The CDR3 sequence is 15 residues long. The V and J ends lost 6 bases and 0 bases, in that order; junction bases with no gene match: 3. Germline V gene sequence: CDR1 MNHEY, CDR2 SVGAGI. CDR3 loop: CASSRDRGMNTEAFF. The CDR3 coding sequence is TGTGCCAGCAGCCGGGACAGGGGGATGAACACTGAAGCTTTCTTT.

This chain joins TRBV11-2 and TRBJ2-3; D is possibly TRBD2 (5 bases). CDR1 SGHAT and CDR2 FQNNGV come from the germline V gene. The V end lost 5 bases, the J end lost 2 bases, and 17 bases lay between the germline ends. This CDR3 has 16 residues. CDR3 in amino acids: CASSREIERPTDTQYF. DNA of the CDR3: TGTGCCAGCAGCCGCGAAATTGAGCGGCCCACAGATACGCAGTATTTT.

The CDR3 nucleotides read TGTGCCAGCAGCCAAGGTGGGGCAGGGGAGCAGTACTTC. It yields the protein CASSQGGAGEQYF. The chain employs TRBV14 and TRBJ2-7, with TRBD1 as a possible D gene (5 bases). The germline V gene encodes CDR1 SGHDN and CDR2 FVKESK. V lost 1 base and J lost 7, with 11 bases in between. This CDR3 is 13 amino acids long.

The chain combines TRBV28 with TRBJ2-5, with 7 positions matching TRBD2. CDR1 MDHEN and CDR2 SYDVKM come from the germline V gene. This CDR3 is 15 amino acids long. V shed 3 bases and J 4 bases; nucleotides not matched to a gene: 8. CDR3: CASSFGGRSVETQYF. DNA for the CDR3: TGTGCCAGCAGTTTCGGCGGGAGAAGTGTAGAGACCCAGTACTTC.

The V gene is TRBV7-2, the J gene TRBJ1-3, with D possibly TRBD1 on 5 matching bases. Per the germline V gene, CDR1 is SGHTA and CDR2 is FQGNSA. CDR3 length: 14 residues. Trimming shortened V by 5 bases and J by 4 bases, and 12 bases separated the two germline ends. The CDR3 bases are TGTGCCAGCAGCGAGCCAGGGTTGGGAAACACCATATATTTT. It is translated as CASSEPGLGNTIYF.

The chain combines TRBV6-5 with TRBJ2-3; 8 bases are shared with TRBD2. The CDR3 spans 11 residues. Per the germline V gene, CDR1 is MNHEY and CDR2 is SVGAGI. The J segment lost 14 bases and the V segment lost 6 bases, leaving 7 bases of the junction unmatched. CDR3 sequence (DNA): TGTGCCAGCAGGCGAGCGGGAGAAACGTATTTT. This encodes CASRRAGETYF.

J is TRBJ2-5 and V is TRBV19, with TRBD2 matching 13 bases. Germline assignment: CDR1 LNHDA and CDR2 SQIVND (reference sequence). This CDR3 spans 17 amino acids. V gave up 3 bases and J gave up 4 bases; unmatched junction bases: 8. The CDR3 is CASSIPGLAGVRETQYF. In DNA, the CDR3 is TGTGCCAGTAGTATCCCCGGACTAGCGGGAGTCCGAGAGACCCAGTACTTC. The full variable domain, with the rest looked up from reference TRBV19 and TRBJ2-5, is DGGITQSPKYLFRKEGQNVTLSCEQNLNHDAMYWYRQDPGQGLRLIYYSQIVNDFQKGDIAEGYSVSREKKESFPLTVTSAQKNPTAFYLCASSIPGLAGVRETQYFGPGTRLLVL.

J is TRBJ2-3 and V is TRBV2; the match to TRBD1 covers 10 bases. The CDR3 is 17 amino acids. J gave up 7 bases and V 6 bases, and 16 bases lay outside the gene matches. Germline CDR1 is SNHLY and CDR2 is FYNNEI. The DNA for the CDR3 is TGTGCCAGCAGGGACATCGGTACCGGGACAGGGGCATATACGCAGTATTTT. Residues: CASRDIGTGTGAYTQYF.

A single count supports this clone. The chain uses TRBV6-6 and TRBJ1-1, with D perhaps matching TRBD1 (6 bases). The CDR3 sequence is 15 residues long. Trimming removed 0 bases at V and 1 base at J, with 9 bases between. CDR1 is MNHNY and CDR2 is SVGAGI in the germline V gene (reference sequence). CDR3 DNA: TGTGCCAGCAGTTACTCGGGGGGGGCGAACACTGAAGCTTTCTTT. This translates into CASSYSGGANTEAFF.

The V and J genes are TRBV19 and TRBJ1-1, with TRBD1 identical over 7 bases. V shed 7 bases and J 5 bases; nucleotides not matched to a gene: 10. The germline V gene encodes CDR1 LNHDA and CDR2 SQIVND (reference sequence). CDR3 length: 14 residues. CDR3 nucleotides: TGTGCCAGTATGGTCCGGCAGGGGGGTACTGAAGCTTTCTTT. Amino acid sequence: CASMVRQGGTEAFF.